Shown below are 8 T cell receptor beta chains from a single sample sequenced in a study of T cell responses to AZD1222 COVID-19 vaccine. Sequencing was performed with immunoSEQ multiplex PCR; in TCRdb, only in-frame clones are kept and a portion is missing. The table includes around 120,000 clones, more than 85% detected once. The source was peripheral blood, collected on day 0 of MenACWY control vaccination. Receptor source: an adult in good health.

The sample holds a few counts of this clone. The chain employs TRBV7-2 and TRBJ2-7; D is possibly TRBD1 or TRBD2 (5 bases each). V was shortened by 5 bases and J by 6 bases, with 20 bases between the two germline ends. The CDR3 runs to 15 residues. Germline V gene data show CDR1 as SGHTA and CDR2 as FQGNSA. The CDR3 nucleotides are TGTGCCAGCAGCAGCCGCCAGGGAGTGACGGCCGAGCAGTACTTC. Encoded protein: CASSSRQGVTAEQYF.

This chain uses TRBV6-1 with TRBJ2-2, with TRBD1 as a possible D gene (5 bases). CDR3 length equals 15 residues. V was clipped by 3 bases and J by 2 bases, with 10 bases between them. Germline assignment: CDR1 MNHNS and CDR2 SASEGT. The CDR3 sequence is CASSDPTDNTGELFF. The CDR3, as DNA: TGTGCCAGCAGTGACCCGACAGACAACACCGGGGAGCTGTTTTTT.

The chain couples TRBV12-3 or TRBV12-4 to TRBJ2-5; D may match TRBD1 or TRBD2 (5 bases each). There are 13 residues in the CDR3. V lost 4 bases, J lost 3 bases, and 9 bases lay in between. The CDR3: CASSWDPEETQYF. CDR3 bases: TGTGCCAGCAGTTGGGACCCTGAAGAGACCCAGTACTTC.

The chain is built from TRBV2 and TRBJ2-5; 14 bases line up with TRBD2. Germline-derived CDR1 and CDR2 are SNHLY and FYNNEI. After removal of 4 bases from V and 10 bases from J, the junction contained 11 bases not matched to a gene. This CDR3 is 16 amino acids long. The DNA for the CDR3 is TGTGCCAGCAGTGCCCTGGGGACTAGCGGGAGCCTTTACCAGTACTTC. Translated, it gives CASSALGTSGSLYQYF.

The rearrangement uses TRBV28 and TRBJ1-5; D might be TRBD1 (5 bases). Germline V gene sequence: CDR1 MDHEN, CDR2 SYDVKM. The CDR3 is made up of 13 amino acids. The V end was cut by 2 bases, the J end by 6 bases, with 8 bases between. The CDR3 is CASSLQGGQPQHF. CDR3 bases: TGTGCCAGCAGTTTACAGGGTGGTCAGCCCCAGCATTTT.

The V call is TRBV7-9, the J call TRBJ2-3, with a weak D call TRBD1 (7 bases). In germline, CDR1 is SEHNR, CDR2 FQNEAQ (reference sequence). The CDR3 has 16 amino acids. Trimming took 3 bases from V and 2 from J, leaving 15 bases between them. DNA for the CDR3: TGTGCCAGCAGCTTTAGGGGGCGGAGGGCCACAGATACGCAGTATTTT. It translates to CASSFRGRRATDTQYF.

The rearrangement links TRBV27 to TRBJ1-3, with a tentative D call TRBD1 (6 bases). Trimming removed 3 bases from V and 0 bases from J, with 9 bases in between. The length of the CDR3 is 15 residues. Germline CDR1 MNHEY, CDR2 SMNVEV (reference sequence). The CDR3 sequence: CASSLGHSSGNTIYF. CDR3 DNA: TGTGCCAGCAGTTTGGGACACTCCTCTGGAAACACCATATATTTT.

The rearrangement uses TRBV4-1 and TRBJ2-3, with 8 bases identical to TRBD2. Germline values: CDR1 MGHRA, CDR2 YSYEKL. J lost 0 bases, V lost 1 base, and 0 bases had no gene match. The CDR3 has 15 residues. The DNA for the CDR3 is TGCGCCAGCAGCCAAGGACTAGCGAGCACAGATACGCAGTATTTT. Protein product: CASSQGLASTDTQYF.